The 21 T cell receptor beta chains below come from one sample, sequenced in a study of blood T cell repertoires in COVID-19. Profiled with immunoSEQ multiplex PCR; TCRdb holds only in-frame clones, not every one. The repertoire consists of about 340,000 clones, with more than 70% occurring once and the leading ten covering roughly 6.6%. Sequencing was carried out using peripheral blood. These TCRs come from a woman in her seventies with COVID-19, enrolled during active disease.

This clone was counted a single time. V usage is TRBV27 and J usage is TRBJ1-5; a possible D gene is TRBD1 (6 bases). The length of the CDR3 is 14 residues. The V end lost 5 bases, the J end lost 4 bases, and 12 bases lay between the germline ends. Germline V CDR1 and CDR2: MNHEY, SMNVEV (reference sequence). This chain's CDR3 is CASSPGQPNQPQHF. Here the CDR3 DNA reads TGTGCCAGCAGTCCGGGACAACCAAATCAGCCCCAGCATTTT.

This chain links TRBV28 with TRBJ1-2; 10 nucleotides match TRBD1. In germline, CDR1 is MDHEN, CDR2 SYDVKM. This CDR3 has 14 amino acids. The junction had 7 bases not matched to a gene; V was cut back by 7 bases and J by 5 bases. The CDR3 DNA reads TGTGCCAGCACCCGGCTGGGACAGGGGTATGGCTACACCTTC. Residues: CASTRLGQGYGYTF.

The chain uses TRBV4-3 and TRBJ2-5; TRBD1 agrees at 10 bases. Germline loops: CDR1 LGHNA, CDR2 YSLEER. V lost 1 base to trimming and J lost 2 bases; unmatched junction nucleotides: 1. This CDR3 contains 15 residues. CDR3 sequence: CASSQVDRGQETQYF. DNA of the CDR3: TGCGCCAGCAGCCAAGTGGACAGGGGGCAAGAGACCCAGTACTTC.

The chain combines TRBV6-5 with TRBJ2-1; TRBD2 aligns across 9 bases. J was trimmed by 9 bases and V by 0 bases; bases with no gene match: 6. Germline CDR1 MNHEY, CDR2 SVGAGI. This CDR3 is built from 15 residues. CDR3 in DNA: TGTGCCAGCAGTTACTCCGGCGGGGGGGCCGGTGAGCAGTTCTTC. Translated: CASSYSGGGAGEQFF.

The gene calls are TRBV19 and TRBJ1-5; the match to TRBD1 covers 7 bases. V lost 6 bases to trimming and J lost 2 bases; unmatched junction nucleotides: 7. The germline V gene encodes CDR1 LNHDA and CDR2 SQIVND (reference sequence). The CDR3 is 15 amino acids. This CDR3 reads CASRRQGFGNQPQHF. CDR3 in DNA: TGTGCCAGTAGAAGACAGGGATTTGGCAATCAGCCCCAGCATTTT.

CDR3 nucleotide sequence: TGTGCCTGGCTAAGACTCTACAATGAGCAGTTCTTC. Translation gives CAWLRLYNEQFF. The rearrangement links TRBV30 to TRBJ2-1; no clear D. The V gene's germline CDR1 is GTSNPN and CDR2 SVGIG (reference sequence). The CDR3 runs to 12 residues. V was shortened by 5 bases and J by 3 bases, with 8 bases between the two germline ends.

V and J are TRBV19 and TRBJ1-1; D unresolved. V gave up 2 bases and J gave up 1 base, with 11 bases separating them. The V gene's germline CDR1 is LNHDA and CDR2 SQIVND (reference sequence). The CDR3 sequence is 15 residues long. The CDR3 is CASSIFRQKNTEAFF. The CDR3 nucleotides are TGTGCCAGTAGTATATTTCGACAAAAGAACACTGAAGCTTTCTTT. Looking up the rest from reference TRBV19 and TRBJ1-1 gives the full variable domain: DGGITQSPKYLFRKEGQNVTLSCEQNLNHDAMYWYRQDPGQGLRLIYYSQIVNDFQKGDIAEGYSVSREKKESFPLTVTSAQKNPTAFYLCASSIFRQKNTEAFFGQGTRLTVV.

This clone was detected once. V gene TRBV5-1 combines with J gene TRBJ1-3; D is possibly TRBD1 (6 bases). V was trimmed by 0 bases and J by 4 bases, leaving 11 bases between them. Germline-derived CDR1 and CDR2 are SGHRS and YFSETQ. This CDR3 has 15 amino acids. The chain's CDR3 is CASSLAGARGNTIYF. The CDR3 nucleotides are TGCGCCAGCAGCTTGGCAGGGGCGCGGGGAAACACCATATATTTT.

This clone was counted a few times. The CDR3 DNA reads TGTGCCAGCGGAGGCGCCGGACCCGATAGCAATCAGCCCCAGCATTTT. This gives the protein CASGGAGPDSNQPQHF. The J gene is TRBJ1-5, the V gene TRBV28; no clear D. This CDR3 is 16 amino acids long. Trimming shortened V by 8 bases and J by 0 bases, and 17 bases separated the two germline ends. Germline CDR1 reads MDHEN; CDR2 reads SYDVKM.

The chain is built from TRBV5-6 and TRBJ2-3; 8 positions match TRBD2. V was pared by 0 bases and J by 3 bases, with 3 bases of the junction left unmatched. This CDR3 contains 15 residues. Germline lookup yields CDR1 SGHDT and CDR2 YYEEEE. CDR3 loop: CASSLAQRGTDTQYF. The CDR3 nucleotides read TGTGCCAGCAGCTTGGCCCAGCGGGGGACAGATACGCAGTATTTT.

Here the CDR3 reads CASSQDQGWTEAFF. For the CDR3, the DNA is TGCGCCAGCAGCCAAGATCAGGGATGGACTGAAGCTTTCTTT. The chain recombines TRBV4-3 with TRBJ1-1; D perhaps matches TRBD1 (5 bases). V lost 0 bases and J lost 5, with 10 bases in between. There are 14 residues in the CDR3. In germline, CDR1 is LGHNA, CDR2 YSLEER.

The chain has TRBV10-2 and TRBJ1-2, with a tentative D call TRBD1 (5 bases). Germline CDR1 and CDR2: WSHSY and SAAADI. The CDR3 is 13 amino acids. The V end was cut by 7 bases, the J end by 2 bases, with 11 bases between. The CDR3 nucleotides read TGCGCCAGCACTTACGACAGCAACTATGGCTACACCTTC. Its protein product is CASTYDSNYGYTF.

This rearrangement joins TRBV2 to TRBJ2-7; no reliable D call. The V end was cut by 8 bases, the J end by 0 bases, with 8 bases between. CDR3 length: 12 amino acids. CDR1 is SNHLY, CDR2 FYNNEI, per germline. The CDR3 loop is CASRLNSYEQYF. The CDR3 coding sequence is TGTGCCAGCCGTTTAAACTCCTACGAGCAGTACTTC.

The chain has TRBV6-2 or TRBV6-3 and TRBJ1-2; unclear D gene. CDR1 MNHEY and CDR2 SVGEGT come from the germline V gene. Trimming took 0 bases from V and 8 from J, leaving 10 bases between them. CDR3 length: 13 amino acids. CDR3 DNA: TGTGCCAGCAGTTACTCGAGTCAAGTGGGCTACACCTTC. It translates to CASSYSSQVGYTF.

The sample holds one count of this clone. V usage is TRBV6-1 and J usage is TRBJ1-2, with no clear D. V shed 3 bases and J shed 7 bases, with 18 bases lying between them. The CDR3 has 15 amino acids. Germline V gene data show CDR1 as MNHNS and CDR2 as SASEGT. CDR3 nucleotides: TGTGCCAGCAGTGACAGCGACCTTAGCCTTTCTGGCTACACCTTC. It specifies CASSDSDLSLSGYTF.

In this sample, this clone turned up once. V gene TRBV10-1 combines with J gene TRBJ2-1; D might be TRBD2 (7 bases). This CDR3 has 18 amino acids. Germline V gene lookup returns CDR1 WNHNN and CDR2 SYGVQD (reference sequence). V dropped 3 bases and J dropped 9 bases, with 27 bases sitting between them. CDR3 coding DNA: TGCGCCAGCAGTGATCCTCCCGGGAGTGGGGGGGCCTCGGGTGAGCAGTTCTTC. Its translation is CASSDPPGSGGASGEQFF.

The gene calls are TRBV6-1 and TRBJ1-3; D ambiguous. V was cut by 11 bases and J by 0 bases, with 8 bases left in between. The CDR3 is 12 residues long. Germline CDR1 MNHNS, CDR2 SASEGT. The CDR3 loop reads CAVTGSGNTIYF. Written as DNA, the CDR3 is TGTGCCGTGACTGGCTCTGGAAACACCATATATTTT.

The chain uses TRBV4-2 and TRBJ2-3, with 10 bases fitting TRBD2. V lost 2 bases, J lost 5 bases, and 10 bases stayed unmatched. CDR3 size: 17 residues. Germline V gene data show CDR1 as LGHNA and CDR2 as YNFKEQ. In nucleotides, the CDR3 is TGTGCCAGCAGCCAACAGTTTCGGAGCGGGGGGGTAGATACGCAGTATTTT. It yields the protein CASSQQFRSGGVDTQYF.

The chain joins TRBV18 to TRBJ1-2; 8 bases fit TRBD1. CDR3 length: 15 residues. Germline values: CDR1 KGHSH, CDR2 LQKENI. V shed 4 bases, J shed 4 bases, and the junction held 8 bases outside the gene matches. CDR3 in DNA: TGTGCCAGCTCACAACTCAGGGGGCGTGCCTATGGCTACACCTTC. Protein: CASSQLRGRAYGYTF. Full variable domain (rest looked up from reference TRBV18 and TRBJ1-2): NAGVMQNPRHLVRRRGQEARLRCSPMKGHSHVYWYRQLPEEGLKFMVYLQKENIIDESGMPKERFSAEFPKEGPSILRIQQVVRGDSAAYFCASSQLRGRAYGYTFGSGTRLTVV.

This chain connects TRBV5-1 to TRBJ2-5; a weak D match, TRBD2 (6 bases). With 2 bases removed from V and 3 bases from J, the gap between germline ends came to 8 bases. This CDR3 is 13 amino acids long. Germline V lookup: CDR1 SGHRS, CDR2 YFSETQ. The CDR3 sequence is CASSFGGEETQYF. The DNA of the CDR3 is TGCGCCAGCAGCTTCGGCGGGGAAGAGACCCAGTACTTC.

The chain employs TRBV9 and TRBJ1-1, with 7 bases fitting TRBD1. V lost 2 bases, J lost 2 bases, and 3 bases stayed unmatched. The CDR3 extends over 14 amino acids. Germline assignment: CDR1 SGDLS and CDR2 YYNGEE. In nucleotides, the CDR3 is TGTGCCAGCAGCGTGGGACAGACAAACACTGAAGCTTTCTTT. Its protein product is CASSVGQTNTEAFF.